This is a list of T cell receptor beta chains from one sample in a study of vaccination effects on CD4 cells after COVID-19. For these receptors, no antigen is known. Measured with immunoSEQ multiplex PCR; TCRdb has only the in-frame clones, and not every one. There are more than 20,000 clones in the sample; 60% to 80% occur only once, and about 9.1% lies in the top ten. The sample in question was CD4+ T cells from PBMCs cultured with HCoV-229E spike peptides, obtained after COVID-19 vaccination. These receptors were obtained from a human donor who received a COVID-19 vaccine. The CDR3 runs from the conserved cysteine through the conserved F or W. The D gene is left open where the match is weak. Clone size, where shown, is once, few, many, or a class for clones that have expanded.

d_call,v_call,clone_size,j_call,cdr3_nt,cdr3_aa
-,TRBV9,-,TRBJ2-3,TGTGCCAGCAGCGTAGATGCAGTTGGCACGACGCAGTATTTT,CASSVDAVGTTQYF
-,TRBV18,-,TRBJ2-4,TGTGCCAGCTCACCACCGGGGGGGCGCCCAACGAACGGCATTCAGTACTTC,CASSPPGGRPTNGIQYF
-,TRBV5-1,-,TRBJ1-4,TGCGCCAGCAGCTTGGTCAGCCCAAATGAAAAACTGTTTTTT,CASSLVSPNEKLFF
TRBD1,TRBV3-1/TRBV3-2,-,TRBJ1-2,TGTGCCAGCAGCCACCGGGACAGGGTGGGCTACACCTTC,CASSHRDRVGYTF
-,TRBV11-2,once,TRBJ2-3,TGTGCCAGCAGCTTAGGTGAGGTCGGTACGCAGTATTTT,CASSLGEVGTQYF
TRBD1,TRBV12-3/TRBV12-4,-,TRBJ1-5,TGTGCCAGCAGTCAAACACAGGGGCAGCCCCAGCATTTT,CASSQTQGQPQHF
TRBD2,TRBV5-4,-,TRBJ2-7,TGTGCCAGCAGCTTGGATCCAGCGGGGGCCTACGAGCAGTACTTC,CASSLDPAGAYEQYF
-,TRBV2,-,TRBJ1-6,TGTGCCAGCAGTGAATCCCAGCGCTCCTATAATTCACCCCTCCACTTT,CASSESQRSYNSPLHF
-,TRBV29-1,-,TRBJ2-1,TGCAGCGTTGTCTTAACCGGAAATGAGCAGTTCTTC,CSVVLTGNEQFF
TRBD1,TRBV3-1/TRBV3-2,-,TRBJ2-7,TGTGCCAGCAGCCCCCGGGACAGGGGGTTCTACGAGCAGTACTTC,CASSPRDRGFYEQYF
TRBD1,TRBV10-3,-,TRBJ2-4,TGTGCCATCAGTGAAATCGGGACAGGGAAAAACATTCAGTACTTC,CAISEIGTGKNIQYF
-,TRBV24-1,-,TRBJ1-2,TGTGCCACCAGTGATTTGCGCAGGGAGAGTCCCACTAACTATGGCTACACCTTC,CATSDLRRESPTNYGYTF
TRBD2,TRBV23-1,-,TRBJ2-5,TGCGCCAGCAGTCAATCTTTCTCGCGGGGGAACCAAGAGACCCAGTACTTC,CASSQSFSRGNQETQYF
TRBD1,TRBV19,-,TRBJ2-7,TGTGCCAGTAACCGACAGGGAAGCTCCTACGAGCAGTACTTC,CASNRQGSSYEQYF
-,TRBV13,-,TRBJ2-2,TGTGCCAGCAGCTCCGACAAGACCGGGGAGCTGTTTTTT,CASSSDKTGELFF
TRBD1,TRBV6-8,-,TRBJ1-6,TGTGCCAGCACCAAACGAACAGGGGGCAGTAATTCACCCCTCCACTTT,CASTKRTGGSNSPLHF
-,TRBV10-2,-,TRBJ2-1,TGCGCCAGCAGGGGGTTTAGCGGCTCCTACAATGAGCAGTTCTTC,CASRGFSGSYNEQFF
TRBD1,TRBV5-6,once,TRBJ1-3,TGTGCCAGCAGCTTCCCGACAGGGGAAGCTGGAAACACCATATATTTT,CASSFPTGEAGNTIYF
TRBD1,TRBV5-1,-,TRBJ1-2,TGCGCCAGCAGCGAACCCGGGACAGCCGTCCGAAGTAACTATGGCTACACCTTC,CASSEPGTAVRSNYGYTF
-,TRBV9,few,TRBJ2-2,TGTGCCAGCAGCGCGAGGGGGGCCACCGGGGAGCTGTTTTTT,CASSARGATGELFF
TRBD2,TRBV6-4,-,TRBJ2-1,TGTGCCAGCAGTGAAGCGGGAGGGTCCAATGAGCAGTTCTTC,CASSEAGGSNEQFF
-,TRBV18,-,TRBJ2-5,TGTGCCAGCTCACCAGCAGAGACCCAGTACTTC,CASSPAETQYF
-,TRBV2,-,TRBJ2-5,TGTGCCAGCAGCTGGAACGGAAAACAAGAGACCCAGTACTTC,CASSWNGKQETQYF
TRBD2,TRBV20-1,-,TRBJ2-1,TGCAGTGCTAGTACAACGGGAGGTCGAAATGAGCAGTTCTTC,CSASTTGGRNEQFF
TRBD2,TRBV7-2,-,TRBJ2-7,TGTGCCAGCAGCTTAGTTGCAGCGGGGCCCTCCTACGAGCAGTACTTC,CASSLVAAGPSYEQYF
-,TRBV2,-,TRBJ1-2,TGTGCCAGCAGTGAAGCCGGAGCCTATGGCTACACCTTC,CASSEAGAYGYTF
TRBD1,TRBV5-1,-,TRBJ1-3,TGCGCCAGCAGCTTCACCGGGACAGGAAACTCTGGAAACACCATATATTTT,CASSFTGTGNSGNTIYF
-,TRBV27,once,TRBJ2-7,TGTGCCAGCAGTTTAAGGGTGACCTACGAGCAGTACTTC,CASSLRVTYEQYF
TRBD2,TRBV7-2,-,TRBJ2-3,TGTGCCAGCAGCTTAGCAGGAGCGGGGGGAGCAGATACGCAGTATTTT,CASSLAGAGGADTQYF
TRBD2,TRBV5-1,-,TRBJ2-1,TGCGCCAGCAGCCGACTAGCGGAGCAATACAATGAGCAGTTCTTC,CASSRLAEQYNEQFF
-,TRBV18,-,TRBJ2-7,TGTGCCAGCTCACCCCCCCGGGACGGAGACTACGAGCAGTACTTC,CASSPPRDGDYEQYF
TRBD1,TRBV4-1,-,TRBJ1-2,TGCGCCAGCAGCCAGACCCCAGGGGGCCCAGCCATGAACTATGGCTACACCTTC,CASSQTPGGPAMNYGYTF
TRBD1,TRBV5-6,-,TRBJ1-4,TGTGCCAGCAGCTTGACAGGGGGCGCTAATGAAAAACTGTTTTTT,CASSLTGGANEKLFF
-,TRBV7-9,-,TRBJ1-3,TGTGCCAGCAGCCAACGCGGTGCCTCTGGAAACACCATATATTTT,CASSQRGASGNTIYF
-,TRBV2,few,TRBJ1-1,TGTGCCAGCAGGCGAGAAGTTGAAGCTTTCTTT,CASRREVEAFF
-,TRBV7-9,-,TRBJ1-6,TGTGCCAGCAGCCACCCCTCGTCCCGAAGCTCCTATAATTCACCCCTCCACTTT,CASSHPSSRSSYNSPLHF
-,TRBV27,-,TRBJ2-5,TGTGCCACCTCGACGGGGCGCCAAGAGACCCAGTACTTC,CATSTGRQETQYF
-,TRBV6-1,-,TRBJ1-2,TGTGCCAGCAGTGAGTTGGGGGCTGGCTACACCTTC,CASSELGAGYTF
-,TRBV4-1,-,TRBJ2-1,TGCGCCAGCAGCCAAGAATACATTAACAATGAGCAGTTCTTC,CASSQEYINNEQFF
-,TRBV18,-,TRBJ2-1,TGTGCCAGCTCACCCGACAGAGTCTCCTACAATGAGCAGTTCTTC,CASSPDRVSYNEQFF
-,TRBV5-1,-,TRBJ2-5,TGCGCCAGCAGCTTTGGGGTCGGGACCTTCCAAGAGACCCAGTACTTC,CASSFGVGTFQETQYF
-,TRBV7-8,-,TRBJ1-3,TGTGCCAGCAGCTTAGGGAGAGGGAGGACTGGAAACACCATATATTTT,CASSLGRGRTGNTIYF
TRBD1,TRBV3-1/TRBV3-2,-,TRBJ1-1,TGTGCCAGCAGCAAAGCCCGACAGGGCCTGGGAAACACTGAAGCTTTCTTT,CASSKARQGLGNTEAFF
-,TRBV19,-,TRBJ2-7,TGTGCCAGTAGTGTCAACCCCTACGAGCAGTACTTC,CASSVNPYEQYF
TRBD1,TRBV7-6,-,TRBJ2-1,TGTGCCAGCAGCTCTAGTCGGGGACAGGGCAGGGATGAGCAGTTCTTC,CASSSSRGQGRDEQFF
-,TRBV9,-,TRBJ1-2,TGTGCCAGCAGCGTAGCTGAGAACTATGGCTACACCTTC,CASSVAENYGYTF
-,TRBV19,-,TRBJ2-5,TGTGCCAGTAGTATATACCCAGGTCAGGCCCAAGAGACCCAGTACTTC,CASSIYPGQAQETQYF